The T cell receptor (beta chain) described here comes from a study of Graves' ophthalmopathy and Graves' hyperthyroidism. Hyperthyroidism cases were recent diagnoses of under 2 months' duration in people aged 18 to 65. Uncontrolled infections, other autoimmune diseases, pregnancy or lactation barred patients from enrollment. Symptoms, serum thyroxine and TRAb, thyroid ultrasound, and orbital computed tomography formed the diagnostic basis. CDR3 regions of TCR beta were amplified from RNA transcripts. HTBI-primed first-round RT-PCR preceded second-round multiplex PCR. Using its own MiXCR run on the multiplex PCR reads, TCRdb lists one record per CDR3 protein. The data contain some 1.1 million distinct CDR3 sequences, about two fifths of them singletons. This clonotype appeared many times. The antigen is not known. Study observations and caveats: In blood, most expanded thyroid clonotypes above 0.001 frequency were also detected.

The germline gives CDR1 SGHDT, CDR2 YYEEEE. Trimming removed 4 bases from V and 3 bases from J; junction bases left unmatched: 7. The CDR3 is 14 amino acids. The chain carries TRBV5-6 and TRBJ2-7, with 7 bases identical to TRBD1. The TCR comes from an adult man with Graves' hyperthyroidism. Sequenced input: peripheral blood or thyroid tissue (not recorded which). The CDR3 loop reads CASSVTGVLYEQYF. As DNA, the CDR3 is TGTGCCAGCAGCGTCACAGGGGTCCTCTACGAGCAGTACTTC.